The 7 T cell receptor beta chains below come from one sample, sequenced in a study of technical replicates of blood from a few donors. Produced via immunoSEQ multiplex PCR; TCRdb's table is partial and in-frame only. Among 95,000 or so clones listed, 95% were seen once. The sample taken for sequencing was T cells isolated from PBMCs. The receptors originated from a human donor in good health.

The rearrangement links TRBV4-3 to TRBJ2-7; 8 bases are shared with TRBD2. The germline CDR1 and CDR2 sequences are LGHNA and YSLEER. This CDR3 spans 15 amino acids. Trimming took 0 bases from V and 2 from J; bases not matched to a gene: 3. The CDR3 sequence: CASSQDTSGAYEQYF. As DNA, the CDR3 is TGCGCCAGCAGCCAAGATACTAGCGGTGCCTACGAGCAGTACTTC.

J is TRBJ2-1 and V is TRBV9, with TRBD2 identical over 9 bases. Germline values: CDR1 SGDLS, CDR2 YYNGEE. The J segment lost 8 bases and the V segment lost 5 bases, leaving 8 bases of the junction unmatched. CDR3 length equals 14 residues. CDR3 region: CASSAGGAGYEQFF. As DNA, the CDR3 is TGTGCCAGCAGTGCGGGGGGGGCAGGCTATGAGCAGTTCTTC. The entire variable domain, with the rest obtained from reference TRBV9 and TRBJ2-1, is as follows: DSGVTQTPKHLITATGQRVTLRCSPRSGDLSVYWYQQSLDQGLQFLIQYYNGEERAKGNILERFSAQQFPDLHSELNLSSLELGDSALYFCASSAGGAGYEQFFGPGTRLTVL.

The J gene is TRBJ2-1, the V gene TRBV5-1, with 7 bases that match TRBD1. V shed 7 bases and J 5 bases; nucleotides not matched to a gene: 6. The CDR3 spans 13 residues. Germline assignment: CDR1 SGHRS and CDR2 YFSETQ. Here the CDR3 DNA reads TGCGCCAGCGGAGACAGGGAACACAATGAGCAGTTCTTC. Translating it yields CASGDREHNEQFF.

V usage is TRBV7-9 and J usage is TRBJ1-4; TRBD1 might be the D (6 bases). The germline CDR1 and CDR2 sequences are SEHNR and FQNEAQ (reference sequence). V was shortened by 5 bases and J by 4 bases, with 11 bases between the two germline ends. The CDR3 totals 14 residues. The CDR3 is CASSRDNYNEKLFF. CDR3 DNA sequence: TGTGCCAGCAGCCGGGACAACTATAATGAAAAACTGTTTTTT.

V usage is TRBV19 and J usage is TRBJ2-3; D perhaps matches TRBD1 (5 bases). The CDR3 totals 13 residues. Looked up from germline, CDR1 is LNHDA and CDR2 is SQIVND (reference sequence). The V end was cut by 5 bases, the J end by 3 bases, with 9 bases between. In DNA form, the CDR3 reads TGTGCCAGTAGTCCTACAGGTACAGATACGCAGTATTTT. This translates into CASSPTGTDTQYF. Combining the CDR3 with reference TRBV19 and TRBJ2-3 gives the whole variable domain DGGITQSPKYLFRKEGQNVTLSCEQNLNHDAMYWYRQDPGQGLRLIYYSQIVNDFQKGDIAEGYSVSREKKESFPLTVTSAQKNPTAFYLCASSPTGTDTQYFGPGTRLTVL.

The chain links TRBV5-4 to TRBJ2-1; weak D call: TRBD2 (6 bases). Trimming shortened V by 1 base and J by 6 bases, and 14 bases separated the two germline ends. The CDR3 has 15 residues. Germline lookup yields CDR1 SGHNT and CDR2 YYREEE (reference sequence). CDR3 nucleotides: TGTGCCAGCAGCTTGTGGGCGGGGACGAGCAATGAGCAGTTCTTC. Translated, it gives CASSLWAGTSNEQFF. The whole variable domain, remainder taken from reference TRBV5-4 and TRBJ2-1, is ETGVTQSPTHLIKTRGQQVTLRCSSQSGHNTVSWYQQALGQGPQFIFQYYREEENGRGNFPPRFSGLQFPNYSSELNVNALELDDSALYLCASSLWAGTSNEQFFGPGTRLTVL.

The chain is built from TRBV19 and TRBJ2-1; 14 bases are shared with TRBD2. J was trimmed by 7 bases and V by 7 bases; bases with no gene match: 15. The CDR3 is made up of 18 amino acids. Germline CDR1 and CDR2: LNHDA and SQIVND (reference sequence). This CDR3 is CASTPGLAGGGYINEQFF. The CDR3 DNA reads as TGTGCCAGTACCCCAGGACTAGCGGGAGGAGGGTACATAAATGAGCAGTTCTTC.